Reported below is one TCR beta chain. Its specificity is not known. The data derive from a study of blood T cells in healthy people across ages. Study details: In model experiments, template switching was able to capture about one barcoded beta molecule for every two T cells that were present. Findings of the study overall: Older age coincided with a roughly linear decline in TCR beta diversity per million T cells. Relative to aged donors, long-lived donors carried more naive CD4+ cells and displayed higher diversity.

V trimming: 3 bases; J trimming: 0 bases; junction bases outside the gene matches: 8. The length of the CDR3 is 17 residues. CDR1 DFQATT and CDR2 SNEGSKA come from the germline V gene (reference sequence). Primed by a sample-barcoded 5' primer and a J-beta primer mix, a second PCR proceeded for about 6 to 12 cycles. Via MiXCR, TCRdb re-called the 5' RACE reads, giving one row per CDR3 protein. This sample has about 720,000 distinct CDR3 sequences; about 24% occur once, and the top ten carry about 20%. Material: blood. The receptor was isolated from a man between 65 and 79 years old in good health. The chain couples TRBV20-1 to TRBJ2-1; 10 bases are a match to TRBD2. The DNA of the CDR3 is TGCAGTGCTAGTGGAGGACTAGCGGACTTCTCCTACAATGAGCAGTTCTTC. Translated, it gives CSASGGLADFSYNEQFF.